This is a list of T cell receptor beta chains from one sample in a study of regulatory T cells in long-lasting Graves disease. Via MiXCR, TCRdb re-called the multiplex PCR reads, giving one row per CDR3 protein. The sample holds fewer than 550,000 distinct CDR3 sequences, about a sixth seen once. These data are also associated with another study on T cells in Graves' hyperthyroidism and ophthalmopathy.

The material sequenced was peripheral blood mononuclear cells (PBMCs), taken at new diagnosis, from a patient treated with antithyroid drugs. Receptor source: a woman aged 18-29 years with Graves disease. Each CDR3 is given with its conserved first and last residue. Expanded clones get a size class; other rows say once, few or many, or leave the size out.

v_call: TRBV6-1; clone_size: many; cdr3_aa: CASSQYRDATYEQYF
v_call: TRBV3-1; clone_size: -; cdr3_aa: CASSQSGTSGRWNTGELFF
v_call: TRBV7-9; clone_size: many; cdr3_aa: CASSPPGLAGGIEQFF
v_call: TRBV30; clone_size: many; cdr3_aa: CAWSDTSGRSGSETQYF
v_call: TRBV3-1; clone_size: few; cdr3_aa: CASTAGTGGLGAKNIQYF
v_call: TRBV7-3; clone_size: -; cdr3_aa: CASSLRGPGRLFF
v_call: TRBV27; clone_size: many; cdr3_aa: CASGGTGSADTQYF
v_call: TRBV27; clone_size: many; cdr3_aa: CASAPGRNYGYTF
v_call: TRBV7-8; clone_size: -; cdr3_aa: CASSQKPGTSGSEQFF
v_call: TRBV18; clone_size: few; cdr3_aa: CASSSGRIDSPLHF
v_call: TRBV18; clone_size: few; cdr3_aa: CASSPRTSGSYEHYF
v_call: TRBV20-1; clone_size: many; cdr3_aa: CSARDLGQGYEQFF
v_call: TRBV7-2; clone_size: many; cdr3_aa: CASSPGLFNEQFF
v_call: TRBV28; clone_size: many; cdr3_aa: CASSLLVAVTDTQYF
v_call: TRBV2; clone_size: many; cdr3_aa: CASKDRGTDTQYF
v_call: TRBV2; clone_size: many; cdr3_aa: CASSDPGQGFYEQYF
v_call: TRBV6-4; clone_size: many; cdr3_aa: CASSQGGSGANVLTF
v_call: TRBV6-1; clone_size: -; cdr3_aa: CASRTSGRPSVFYEQYF
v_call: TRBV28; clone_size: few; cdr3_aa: CASSVGQGLVLRYEQYF
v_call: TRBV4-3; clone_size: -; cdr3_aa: CASSQATGLAADNEQFF